The rows below give T cell receptor beta chains drawn from one sample of a study of patients and donors after allogeneic stem cell transplantation. TCRdb re-analysed the RT-PCR reads in MiXCR, keeping a single row per CDR3 protein. The sample has about a million distinct CDR3 sequences; over 15% are singletons. The sample comprised blood, either unsorted or a sorted T cell fraction (not recorded which). The receptors were gathered from a human donor who was either an allogeneic HSCT recipient or a stem cell or donor lymphocyte infusion donor (not recorded which). It is not recorded whose cells these are; they may come from a transplant donor. Each CDR3 is given with its conserved first and last residue. A D gene is named only where the DNA matches it firmly. Size values are once, few and many counts, or a class for expanded clones, and some rows have none.

TRBV6-2/TRBV6-3	NA	TRBJ2-2	TRBD1	TGTGCCAGCAGTTACGATCGGGGACAGGGAAAGAACACCGGGGAGCTGTTTTTT	CASSYDRGQGKNTGELFF
TRBV4-1	NA	TRBJ2-3	TRBD1	TGCGCCAGCAGCCAAGATCTGGCAGGGGGCGGCACAGATACGCAGTATTTT	CASSQDLAGGGTDTQYF
TRBV7-2	few	TRBJ2-1	TRBD2	TGTGCCAGCAGCGGGACTAGCGGGAGGAAAGCCTACAATGAGCAGTTCTTC	CASSGTSGRKAYNEQFF
TRBV12-5	NA	TRBJ2-3	NA	TGTGCTAGTGGTTTGAAGGGCTGGCCAATACTAAAGGCTCCCACAGATACGCAGTATTTT	CASGLKGWPILKAPTDTQYF
TRBV20-1	few	TRBJ1-4	NA	TGCAGTGCTAGAGAGCCCCGTTCTGCAACTAATGAAAAACTGTTTTTT	CSAREPRSATNEKLFF
TRBV5-1	few	TRBJ2-7	NA	TGCGCCAGCAGCTTGGTAGCCGGAGCTGTTCGCTACGAGCAGTACTTC	CASSLVAGAVRYEQYF
TRBV11-3	NA	TRBJ2-1	NA	TGTGCCAGCAGCTTGCCCTGGCGGGCCGGGAATGAGCAGTTCTTC	CASSLPWRAGNEQFF
TRBV7-8	NA	TRBJ2-7	NA	TGTGCCAGCAGCACCGGACTGGGCGGGACGTACGAGCAGTACTTC	CASSTGLGGTYEQYF
TRBV13	NA	TRBJ2-3	NA	TGTGCCAGCAGCGGGCGCAACGCAAGGACAGATACGCAGTATTTT	CASSGRNARTDTQYF
TRBV7-3	NA	TRBJ1-1	NA	TGTGCCAGCAGCCAAGGCTCGTTAGGGAACACTGAAGCTTTCTTT	CASSQGSLGNTEAFF
TRBV29-1	NA	TRBJ1-2	NA	TGCAGCGTAAGGCAGAACTATGGCTACACCTTC	CSVRQNYGYTF
TRBV6-1	NA	TRBJ2-7	TRBD2	TGTGCCAGCAGTCCCGTTTCGCGGGGGGCTTCCTACGAGCAGTACTTC	CASSPVSRGASYEQYF
TRBV20-1	NA	TRBJ2-2	TRBD2	TGCAGTGCTACAGGACTAGCGGGAGGGACCGGGGAGCTGTTTTTT	CSATGLAGGTGELFF
TRBV12-3/TRBV12-4	NA	TRBJ2-5	TRBD1	TGTGCCAGCAGTACCAGGACAGGGAGGGAGACCCAGTACTTC	CASSTRTGRETQYF
TRBV2	NA	TRBJ1-1	NA	TGTGCCAGCAGTACACGCGAAAAGGGAGCTTTCTTT	CASSTREKGAFF
TRBV18	few	TRBJ1-5	NA	TGTGCCAGCTCACCGGAGGCCAGTCTCGTCGATCAGCCCCAGCATTTT	CASSPEASLVDQPQHF
TRBV4-1	NA	TRBJ1-3	NA	TGCGCCAGCAGCCAAGATGGGGGTCAGGGACGACCTCGGAACACCATATATTTT	CASSQDGGQGRPRNTIYF
TRBV6-1	NA	TRBJ2-1	NA	TGTGCCGCCCAAGGCCAGCTCGTTAATGAGCAGTTCTTC	CAAQGQLVNEQFF
TRBV24-1	few	TRBJ2-3	NA	TGTGCCACCAGTGAGTCCGGGGGACCAACCACAGATACGCAGTATTTT	CATSESGGPTTDTQYF
TRBV12-3/TRBV12-4	many	TRBJ2-1	NA	TGTGCCAGCAGTTTTGGCCTACCCGGTGGTGAGCAGTTCTTC	CASSFGLPGGEQFF
TRBV20-1	many	TRBJ2-7	TRBD1	TGCAGTGCCGAGGCGGGACAGGGAGTTTCCTACGAGCAGTACTTC	CSAEAGQGVSYEQYF
TRBV7-8	NA	TRBJ2-6	NA	TGTGCCAGCAGCTTAGGCTCGCGGTTAACCTCTGGGGCCAACGTCCTGACTTTC	CASSLGSRLTSGANVLTF
TRBV12-3/TRBV12-4	few	TRBJ1-5	NA	TGTGCCAGCAGTTTACAGGGGTTGAAAAATCAGCCCCAGCATTTT	CASSLQGLKNQPQHF
TRBV12-3/TRBV12-4	NA	TRBJ1-2	NA	TGTGCCAGCAGGGCAGGGCCGTCTAACTATGGCTACACCTTC	CASRAGPSNYGYTF
TRBV12-3/TRBV12-4	few	TRBJ2-5	NA	TGTGCCAGCAGTTTAAGCGGTACAGGTACCCAAGAGACCCAGTACTTC	CASSLSGTGTQETQYF
TRBV11-2	NA	TRBJ2-1	NA	TGTGCCAGCAGCTTATCTCGCCAGGGCGAGCAGTTCTTC	CASSLSRQGEQFF
TRBV3-1	few	TRBJ2-7	NA	TGTGCCAGCAGCCAAGTAGGGCAGGGGAACTCCTACGAGCAGTACTTC	CASSQVGQGNSYEQYF
TRBV12-3/TRBV12-4	NA	TRBJ2-4	TRBD1	TGTGCCAGCACCAAGGGACAGGGCTTTTCCAAAAACATTCAGTACTTC	CASTKGQGFSKNIQYF
TRBV12-3/TRBV12-4	few	TRBJ2-1	TRBD2	TGTGCCAGCAGTCGGACTAGCGGAGCTCTGAGCTCCTACAATGAGCAGTTCTTC	CASSRTSGALSSYNEQFF
TRBV6-1	NA	TRBJ2-7	TRBD1	TGTGCCAGCAGTGAAAAGACAGGGGGCTTTCTCCACGAGCAGTACTTC	CASSEKTGGFLHEQYF
TRBV3-1	many	TRBJ2-5	TRBD2	TGTGCCAGCAGCCGTGGGCTAGCGGGGGGGATACAAGAGACCCAGTACTTC	CASSRGLAGGIQETQYF
TRBV11-2	NA	TRBJ1-1	NA	TGTGCCAGCAGCTCAGGGATGACTGAAGCTTTCTTT	CASSSGMTEAFF
TRBV5-1	many	TRBJ1-1	NA	TGCGCCAGCAGCTTGACGAGGGTTGGGGGCACTGAAGCTTTCTTT	CASSLTRVGGTEAFF
TRBV7-3	NA	TRBJ2-3	NA	TGTGCCAGCAGCTTAATGGGACGCAACACAGATACGCAGTATTTT	CASSLMGRNTDTQYF
TRBV30	few	TRBJ1-5	NA	TGTGCCTGGAACCTAGGCGGTCAGCCCCAGCATTTT	CAWNLGGQPQHF
TRBV15	many	TRBJ2-3	TRBD2	TGTGCCACCAGCCGGGGGGGGAGCACAGATACGCAGTATTTT	CATSRGGSTDTQYF
TRBV24-1	few	TRBJ2-7	TRBD1	TGTGCCACCAGTGACCGGGGACAGGGCTCCGAGCAGTACTTC	CATSDRGQGSEQYF
TRBV27	many	TRBJ2-5	TRBD2	TGTGCCAGCACCATGACTAGCGGGAGAGGGGGGGAGACCCAGTACTTC	CASTMTSGRGGETQYF
TRBV12-3/TRBV12-4	NA	TRBJ2-6	NA	TGTGCCAGCAAGAGGGGAGCTGGGGCCAACGTCCTGACTTTC	CASKRGAGANVLTF
TRBV29-1	many	TRBJ2-7	NA	TGCAGCGTTGAGCAGGGTCGGTACGAGCAGTACTTC	CSVEQGRYEQYF